This T cell receptor (beta chain) derives from a study of cytomegalovirus exposure and HLA in healthy donors (dated by TCRdb to the late 2010s). With respect to the entire study: An earlier analysis of some 620 of the donors reported about 260 Gb of sequence data and approximately 120 million unique TCR beta sequences obtained from roughly 170 million T cells. Donor age, sex, ethnicity and CMV serostatus were compiled alongside the repertoire data. The study was designed to test whether signatures of past pathogen exposure could be identified by cataloging public T cell receptors. The T cell repertoires of several hundred subjects were profiled by immunosequencing and related to cytomegalovirus serostatus. An early release that covered about 600 HLA-typed donors contained about 300 gigabases of sequencing data and 65 million to 100 million unique TCR sequences. Genome-wide SNP genotypes for about 55% of the roughly 670 donors were used in a later genetic analysis, which treated that subset as a discovery cohort. Typing coverage differed by locus: A, B, C, DRB1 and DQB1 were typed in roughly 629-630 donors, DQA1 in 522, DPA1 in 600 to 610, and DPB1 in 472. Of the roughly 390 genotyped donors, roughly 80% fell in the genetic ancestry cluster associated with self-reported Caucasian donors. Both class I and class II loci were covered by HLA typing, at four-digit resolution. Among 300 to 500 genotyped donors of the cohort, an average of around 220,000 unique TCR beta nucleotide sequences was sequenced per donor, of which about 19% were non-productive. A later analysis re-examined previously published TCR beta repertoires from more than 550 donors and added high-resolution HLA genotyping to investigate patterns of TCR occurrence. To predict cytomegalovirus infection status, the study brought together high-throughput TCR immunosequencing, statistical association of individual TCRs with disease status, and machine learning. To decide whether each TCR beta V gene segment behaved as functional or pseudogenic, an earlier analysis of approximately 590 of the donors relied on high-throughput TCR beta sequencing. About five DR-DQ haplotypes were treated as single units for association and clustering because of strong linkage in the cohort. Every discovery cohort repertoire had been produced on one sequencing platform. Rather than using new phenotypic data, the later analysis identified candidate immune exposures from TCR beta sequences and from how often those sequences occurred across donors. In addition to the first cohort of 666 subjects, a separate validation cohort of approximately 120 different subjects was used.

Library preparation was by the immunoSEQ multiplex PCR assay. A mixture of 60 forward primers for TCR Vbeta segments and 13 reverse primers for TCR Jbeta segments was used in the multiplex PCR. Amplification of the CDR3 region of rearranged TCR beta genes was performed with a multiplex PCR assay on genomic DNA. On the Illumina HiSeq System, the amplified TCR beta libraries were sequenced as 87-base-pair reads. As for the original processing: A later analysis counted approximately 76 million unique TCR beta chains across the roughly 700 repertoires, and some 11 million of these chains were shared by at least two donors. Raw reads were error-corrected and collapsed into unique sequences with a nearest-neighbor algorithm that merged closely related sequences to remove PCR and sequencing errors. To assign V, D and J gene segments, CDR3 sequences were aligned to IMGT reference sequences. For a sequence to be retained, a match of at least six nucleotides was required to both a V gene segment and a J gene segment. Rearrangements were called productive when the CDR3 lacked stop codons and stayed in frame with V and J; all others were non-productive. CDR3 was defined by IMGT convention, running from the second conserved V-encoded cysteine to the conserved J-encoded phenylalanine. In an earlier analysis of approximately 590 of the donors, sequences lacking an unambiguous match to a single V gene segment were excluded. In an earlier analysis of more than 500 of the donors, a V segment was called functional when productive rearrangements were above 56.7%, and segregating when the standard deviation between donors exceeded 5%. A statistical classification framework was built to diagnose cytomegalovirus status from the catalog of TCR beta chain sequences. A later analysis assigned V and J genes by comparing TCR nucleotide sequences with IMGT/GENE-DB human TR gene sequences. In a later analysis, CDR3 sequences and most-parsimonious VDJ recombination scenarios were assigned using the TCRdist pipeline. In a later analysis, every TCR beta chain was defined by the combination of its CDR3 amino acid sequence and its V-gene family, and reads without a unique V-gene family were dropped. In a later analysis, 450 to 600 highly shared, low-generation-probability nucleotide sequences were removed to address suspected cross-contamination and a sequencing artifact. A later analysis calculated a clonal expansion index for each public chain from normalized within-repertoire ranks of inferred template counts. In a later analysis, generation probabilities were computed using a VDJ recombination model fitted to out-of-frame rearrangements, and the results were checked against IGoR. Hypergeometric tests were used in a later analysis to score TCR-TCR, TCR-HLA and TCR-CMV co-occurrence, with a repertoire-size bias correction applied to the TCR pairs. False discovery rates were estimated in a later analysis by permuting HLA or CMV assignments 20 times. In a later analysis, co-occurring TCRs were grouped using DBSCAN, and TCRdist sequence similarity was added for clustering within HLA-allele-positive subsets. Co-occurrence clustering excluded repertoires with fewer than 30,000 or more than 120,000 public chains, plus five with anomalous nucleotide sharing. TCRdb limited this immuneACCESS table to in-frame rearrangements with V and J called. A share of clones is missing; checked studies link under half to unresolved V genes, and the rest is unexplained. V and J calls and clone size come straight from that table; D and trimming were deduced from the DNA. The sample has fewer than 200,000 clones on record, 75% to 85% of them singletons. Around 14% of the sample goes to the ten largest clones.

The germline V gene gives CDR1 as SGHTS and CDR2 as YDEGEE. The CDR3 runs 18 amino acids, cysteine and phenylalanine included. The sequence is cut down to CDR3 DNA, 54 bases in frame from base 1. Ends trimmed: V by 5 bases, J by 0 bases; bases unmatched to a gene: 7. A remark on this clone: Its antigen remains unidentified. Nothing much larger sits one base from this clone, and base qualities are not available.

What the study reported, not specific to this receptor: The classifier was reported to diagnose cytomegalovirus status with high specificity and sensitivity in both the original and validation cohorts. Linkage disequilibrium might explain the correlated functional status among segregating V segments, but an unknown experimental factor could not be ruled out. Roughly uniform sequencing depth across donors was assumed in presence/absence analyses, although this assumption may not hold. Three of the identified cytomegalovirus-associated TCR beta chains were confirmed in vitro to be specific for cytomegalovirus antigens. In a later genetic analysis, a missense DCLRE1C variant was associated with V-gene and J-gene trimming of TCR beta chains, and the association was replicated in an independent cohort. Broadly in line with IMGT annotations, most TCR beta V segments showed up in productive rearrangements about 87% or about 30% of the time in an earlier analysis of a few hundred of the donors. A later analysis associated 16,951 TCR beta sequences with specific HLA alleles at a false discovery rate of 0.05. Some IMGT-functional V segments, including TRBV6-2 and TRBV6-3, could not be told apart with the 87-base-pair reads, so those segments were excluded. A further reported finding was that TCR beta sequences accurately predicted the HLA-A and HLA-B alleles for most subjects in the first cohort. According to a later analysis, TCR association rates differed among HLA loci, with DRB1 alleles showing the most associated TCRs and HLA-C alleles showing the fewest. According to a later analysis, parvovirus B19, influenza, CMV and Epstein-Barr virus appeared linked to several top co-occurrence clusters. Because counts were too low, seventeen rarely observed V segments, including chromosome 9 orphons, were left out of the earlier analysis of 587 of the donors. The authors suggested that the approach could potentially be extended to other disease states and immunological phenotypes. The study listed 170 or so TCR beta chains as associated with cytomegalovirus. A group of highly shared sequence variants was considered likely to be a technical artifact of the sequencing pipeline. The cohort was sequenced for TCR beta chains only, and without alpha or paired-chain data the features that could be detected were limited. Because HLA typing was unavailable for some donors at each locus, only the typed subset was used in association tests. According to a later analysis, most CMV-associated TCR beta chains appeared to be HLA-restricted, and the HLA associations seemed to be driven largely by CMV exposure. A later genetic analysis reported fewer N-insertions in productive TCRs among donors in an Asian-associated ancestry cluster than the approximately 700-donor mean. Most TCR sequences were observed very rarely across donors, whereas some public TCRs were present in many individuals. When HLA alleles, especially DR and DQ, strongly co-occurred, attributing TCR associations to individual alleles was difficult. Immune exposure information for the cohort was limited to CMV serostatus. In a later analysis, HLA-associated TCR beta chains showed more clonal expansion and lower generation probabilities than non-associated chains that were equally common.

In total, about 650 healthy bone marrow donors made up the cohort. At the time of sampling, every cohort member was nominally healthy, though immune exposures that went unrecorded were likely present. The donor tested CMV seronegative and was one of the 352 seronegative cohort members. A peripheral blood sample was provided by each donor, and peripheral blood mononuclear cells were used for TCR beta sequencing. Genomic DNA extraction from the blood cell samples was performed with the Qiagen DNeasy Blood Extraction Kit. The receptor was derived from a woman aged 45-65 years in good health and CMV-seronegative. The rearrangement combines TRBV5-8 with TRBJ2-1; 14 nucleotides in the junction match TRBD2. The sequencing input was PBMCs. The DNA is as follows: TGTGCCAGCAGTACGGGACTAGCGGGAGACCCCTCCTACAATGAGCAGTTCTTC. The encoded protein is CASSTGLAGDPSYNEQFF.